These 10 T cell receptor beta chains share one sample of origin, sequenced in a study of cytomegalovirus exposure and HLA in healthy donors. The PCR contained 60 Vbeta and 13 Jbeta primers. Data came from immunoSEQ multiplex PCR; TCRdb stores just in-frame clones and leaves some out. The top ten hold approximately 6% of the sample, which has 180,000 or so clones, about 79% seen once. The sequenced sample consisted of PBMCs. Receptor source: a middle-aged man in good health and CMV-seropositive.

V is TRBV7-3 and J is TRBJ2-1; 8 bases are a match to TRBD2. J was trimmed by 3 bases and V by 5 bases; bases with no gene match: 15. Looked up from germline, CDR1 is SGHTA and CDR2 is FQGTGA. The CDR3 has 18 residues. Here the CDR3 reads CASSPRTSGRAFYNEQFF. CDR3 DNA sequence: TGTGCCAGCAGCCCCCGTACGAGCGGGAGAGCCTTCTACAATGAGCAGTTCTTC.

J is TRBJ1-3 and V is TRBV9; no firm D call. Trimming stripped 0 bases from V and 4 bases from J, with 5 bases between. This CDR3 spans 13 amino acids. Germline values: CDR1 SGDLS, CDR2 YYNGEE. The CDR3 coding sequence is TGTGCCAGCAGCGTAGATATCGGAAACACCATATATTTT. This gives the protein CASSVDIGNTIYF.

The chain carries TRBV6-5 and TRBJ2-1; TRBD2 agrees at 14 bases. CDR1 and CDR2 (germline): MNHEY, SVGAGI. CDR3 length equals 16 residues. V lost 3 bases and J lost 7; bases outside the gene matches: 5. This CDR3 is CASSYYGTSGSNEQFF. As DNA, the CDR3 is TGTGCCAGCAGTTATTACGGGACTAGCGGGAGTAATGAGCAGTTCTTC.

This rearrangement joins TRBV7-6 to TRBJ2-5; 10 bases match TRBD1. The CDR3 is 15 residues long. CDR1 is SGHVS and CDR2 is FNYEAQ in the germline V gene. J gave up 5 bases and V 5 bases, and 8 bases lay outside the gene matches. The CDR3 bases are TGTGCCAGCAGCCAACGGGACAGGGGAAGGGAGACCCAGTACTTC. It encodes CASSQRDRGRETQYF.

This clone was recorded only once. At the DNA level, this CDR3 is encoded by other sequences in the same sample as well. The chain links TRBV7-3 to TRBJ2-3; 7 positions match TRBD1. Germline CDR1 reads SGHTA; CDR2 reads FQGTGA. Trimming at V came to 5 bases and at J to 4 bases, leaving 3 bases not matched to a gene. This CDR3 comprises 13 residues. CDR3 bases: TGTGCCAGCAGCACAGGGGCGGCAGATACGCAGTATTTT. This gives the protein CASSTGAADTQYF. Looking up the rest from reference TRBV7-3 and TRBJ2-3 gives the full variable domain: GAGVSQTPSNKVTEKGKYVELRCDPISGHTALYWYRQSLGQGPEFLIYFQGTGAADDSGLPNDRFFAVRPEGSVSTLKIQRTERGDSAVYLCASSTGAADTQYFGPGTRLTVL.

The CDR3 protein is CASSLSGEATNEKLFF. The CDR3 DNA follows: TGTGCCAGCAGTTTATCGGGGGAGGCAACTAATGAAAAACTGTTTTTT. The chain recombines TRBV27 with TRBJ1-4; the D gene is possibly TRBD1 (5 bases). In germline, CDR1 is MNHEY, CDR2 SMNVEV (reference sequence). V lost 0 bases and J 0 bases, leaving 8 bases between the germline ends. The CDR3 loop spans 16 amino acids.

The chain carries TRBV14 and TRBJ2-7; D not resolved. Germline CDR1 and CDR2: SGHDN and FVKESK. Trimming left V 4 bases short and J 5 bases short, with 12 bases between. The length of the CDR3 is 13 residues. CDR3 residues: CASSRGPWDEQYF. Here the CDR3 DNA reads TGTGCCAGCAGCCGTGGGCCCTGGGACGAGCAGTACTTC.

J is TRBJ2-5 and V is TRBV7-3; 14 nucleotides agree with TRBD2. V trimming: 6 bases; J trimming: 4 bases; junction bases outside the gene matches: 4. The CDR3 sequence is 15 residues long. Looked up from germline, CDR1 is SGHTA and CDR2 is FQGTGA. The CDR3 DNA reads TGTGCCAGCAGTCGGACTAGCGGGAGGTTAGAGACCCAGTACTTC. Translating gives CASSRTSGRLETQYF.

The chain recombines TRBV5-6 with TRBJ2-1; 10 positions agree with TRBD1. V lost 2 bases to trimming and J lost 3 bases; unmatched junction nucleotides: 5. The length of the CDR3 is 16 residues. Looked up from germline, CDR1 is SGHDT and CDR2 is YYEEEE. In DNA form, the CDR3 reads TGTGCCAGCAGCTTAACCGGGACAGGGGTCTACAATGAGCAGTTCTTC. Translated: CASSLTGTGVYNEQFF.

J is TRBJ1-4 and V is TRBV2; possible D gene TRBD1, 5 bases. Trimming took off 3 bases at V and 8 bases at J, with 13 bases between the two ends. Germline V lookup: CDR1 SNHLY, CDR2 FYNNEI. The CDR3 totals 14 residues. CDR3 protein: CASSELGGNEKLFF. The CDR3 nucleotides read TGTGCCAGCAGTGAGTTGGGGGGGAACGAAAAACTGTTTTTT.